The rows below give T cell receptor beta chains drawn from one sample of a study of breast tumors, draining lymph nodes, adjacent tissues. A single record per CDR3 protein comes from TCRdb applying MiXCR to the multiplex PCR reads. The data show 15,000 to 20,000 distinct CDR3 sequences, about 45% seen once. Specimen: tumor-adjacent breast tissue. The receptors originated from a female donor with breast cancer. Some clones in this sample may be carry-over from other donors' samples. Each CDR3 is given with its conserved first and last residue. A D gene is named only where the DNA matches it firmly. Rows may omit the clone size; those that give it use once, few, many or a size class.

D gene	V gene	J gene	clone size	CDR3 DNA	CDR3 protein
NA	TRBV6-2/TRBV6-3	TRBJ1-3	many	TGTGCCAGCAGTTACGGTTCCTCTGGAAACACCATATATTTT	CASSYGSSGNTIYF
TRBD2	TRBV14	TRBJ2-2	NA	TGTGCCAGCAGCCAAATAGCGGGAGCCAATAACGGGGAGCTGTTTTTT	CASSQIAGANNGELFF
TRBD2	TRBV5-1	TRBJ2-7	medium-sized	TGCGCCAGCAGCTTGGATCGGGTGACTAGCGGGAGTGGGCGCCGTGGAACCTACGAGCAGTACTTC	CASSLDRVTSGSGRRGTYEQYF
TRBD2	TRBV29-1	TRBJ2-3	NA	TGCAGCGTTGTGAAGACTAGCGGGAGAGATACGCAGTATTTT	CSVVKTSGRDTQYF
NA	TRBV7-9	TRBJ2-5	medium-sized	TGTGCCAGCAGCTCCCAATGGGAAGAGACCCAGTACTTC	CASSSQWEETQYF
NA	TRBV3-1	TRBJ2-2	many	TGTGCCAGCAGCCGACTCCGGAACACCGGGGAGCTGTTTTTT	CASSRLRNTGELFF
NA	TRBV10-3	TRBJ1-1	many	TGTGCCGCCCGGGACAATGGGAACACTGAAGCTTTCTTT	CAARDNGNTEAFF
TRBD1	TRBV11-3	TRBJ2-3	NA	TGTGCCAGCAGCGCCTGGGGACAGGGACGAAATACACAGTATTTT	CASSAWGQGRNTQYF
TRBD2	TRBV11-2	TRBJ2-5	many	TGTGCCAGCAGCCCGACTAGCGGGAACCGGGAGACCCAGTACTTC	CASSPTSGNRETQYF
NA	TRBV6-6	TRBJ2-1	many	TGTGCCAGCAGTCCCTTACAGCGTTACAATGAGCAGTTCTTC	CASSPLQRYNEQFF
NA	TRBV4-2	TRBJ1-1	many	TGTGCCAGCAGCCAAGAACGGAACACTGAAGCTTTCTTT	CASSQERNTEAFF
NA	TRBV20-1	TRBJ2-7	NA	TGCAGTGCTATGGAGGTTTACTCCTACGAGCAGTACTTC	CSAMEVYSYEQYF
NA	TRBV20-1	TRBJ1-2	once	TGCAGTGCTAGAGTTCGGGTTACTAACTATGGCTACACCTTC	CSARVRVTNYGYTF
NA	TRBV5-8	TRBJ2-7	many	TGTGCCAGCAGCCGGGGGGCATCCTCCTACGAGCAGTACTTC	CASSRGASSYEQYF
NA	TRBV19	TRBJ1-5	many	TGTGCCAGTAGTTATAGTTCGGGACCCCAGCATTTT	CASSYSSGPQHF
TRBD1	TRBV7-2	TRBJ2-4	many	TGTGCCAGCAGCCCGCGGACAGGGTGGAGAAACATTCAGTACTTC	CASSPRTGWRNIQYF
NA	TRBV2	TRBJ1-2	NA	TGTGCCAGCAGTGGGGGGGCCAACTATGGCTACACCTTC	CASSGGANYGYTF
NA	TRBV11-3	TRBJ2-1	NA	TGTGCCAGCAGCTTAGTGATTACGACAGTGGGTGACAATGAGCAGTTCTTC	CASSLVITTVGDNEQFF
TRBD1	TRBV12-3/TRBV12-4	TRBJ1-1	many	TGTGCCAGCGGCTCACAGGGGGTGGGGAACACTGAAGCTTTCTTT	CASGSQGVGNTEAFF
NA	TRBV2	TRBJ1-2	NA	TGTGCCAGCAGGTCAGTTGTCGGCTACACCTTC	CASRSVVGYTF
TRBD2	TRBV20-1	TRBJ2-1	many	TGCAGTGCTAGAGATATTACCGGACTAGCGGGGGCCGGTGAGCAGTTCTTC	CSARDITGLAGAGEQFF
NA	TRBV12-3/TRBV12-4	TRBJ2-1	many	TGTGCCAGCAGTTTCGCGGACCTAGTACGCCCGATTCAGTTCTTC	CASSFADLVRPIQFF
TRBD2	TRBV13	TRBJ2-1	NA	TGTGCCAGCAGCTTACGGCGGGAGTCAAATGAGCAGTTCTTC	CASSLRRESNEQFF
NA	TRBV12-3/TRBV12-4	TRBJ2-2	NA	TGTGCCAGCAGTTTCGCAGTGAACACCGGGGAGCTGTTTTTT	CASSFAVNTGELFF
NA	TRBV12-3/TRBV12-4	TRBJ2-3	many	TGTGCCAGCACCACTTCGCTGGCGGGTCGCACAGATACGCAGTATTTT	CASTTSLAGRTDTQYF
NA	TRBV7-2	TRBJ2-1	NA	TGTGCCAGCAGCTGGGGGGACAGATACAATGAGCAGTTCTTC	CASSWGDRYNEQFF
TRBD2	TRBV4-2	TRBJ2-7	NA	TGTGCCAGCAGCTATAGAGCGGGAGGGCCCGACGAGCAGTACTTC	CASSYRAGGPDEQYF
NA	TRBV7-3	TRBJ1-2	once	TGTGCCAGCAGCTATGGAGGGAGGAGGGATGGCTACACCTTC	CASSYGGRRDGYTF
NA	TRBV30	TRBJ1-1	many	TGTGCCTGGACGATTGGGGTAAACACTGAAGCTTTCTTT	CAWTIGVNTEAFF
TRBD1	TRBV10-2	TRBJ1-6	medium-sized	TGCGCCAGCAGGGAATTTCGGACAGGGAATTCACCCCTCCACTTT	CASREFRTGNSPLHF
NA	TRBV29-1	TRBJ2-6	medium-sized	TGCAGCGTTCTCTTGGGGGCCAACGTCCTGACTTTC	CSVLLGANVLTF
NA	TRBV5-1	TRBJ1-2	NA	TGCGCCAGCAGCTTGGCTCTGGGGGCGGGGGGCACTGGCTACACCTTC	CASSLALGAGGTGYTF
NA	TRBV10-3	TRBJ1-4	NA	TGTGCCATCAGTGAGTCAGGGGGTGAGGGCGACGAAAAACTGTTTTTT	CAISESGGEGDEKLFF
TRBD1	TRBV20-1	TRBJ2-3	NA	TGCAGTGCCGGAAGCCGGGACAGGGGGCAACATACGCGGTATTTT	CSAGSRDRGQHTRYF
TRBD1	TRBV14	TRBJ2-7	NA	TGTGCCAGCAGCCAAGCCCCGGGACAGGGCTCCTACGAGCAGTACTTC	CASSQAPGQGSYEQYF
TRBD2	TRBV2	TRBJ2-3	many	TGTGCCAGCAGGACTAGCGGTAGCACAGATACGCAGTATTTT	CASRTSGSTDTQYF
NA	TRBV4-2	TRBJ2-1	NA	TGTGCCAGCAGCCAAGATGTTGGATGGGATGAGCAGTTCTTC	CASSQDVGWDEQFF
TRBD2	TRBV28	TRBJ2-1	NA	TGTGCCAGCAGTCCCCCGACTAGCTTTTTCGATGAGCAGTTCTTC	CASSPPTSFFDEQFF
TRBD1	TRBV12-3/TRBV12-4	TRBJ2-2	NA	TGTGCCAGCAGTCCGCCGGGACAGGTCACCGGGGAGCTGTTTTTT	CASSPPGQVTGELFF
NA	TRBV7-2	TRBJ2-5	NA	TGTGCCAGCAGCTACAGAACAGGTAGCACTGCAGAGACCCAGTACTTC	CASSYRTGSTAETQYF
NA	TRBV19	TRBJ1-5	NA	TGTGCCAGTAGTATAATCGAACCCAATCAGCCCCAGCATTTT	CASSIIEPNQPQHF
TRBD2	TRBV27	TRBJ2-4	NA	TGTGCCAGCAAAACGGGAGGCGTGAGCACTCAGTACTTC	CASKTGGVSTQYF
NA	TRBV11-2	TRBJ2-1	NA	TGTGCCAGCAGCTTAGGGGGACTTTCGAGCTCCTACAATGAGCAGTTCTTC	CASSLGGLSSSYNEQFF
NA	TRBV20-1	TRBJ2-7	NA	TGCAGTGCTAGAGACCCGGGAATACTCTACGAGCAGTACTTC	CSARDPGILYEQYF
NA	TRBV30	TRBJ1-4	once	TGTGCCTGGAGGGCTCTGGGAGAACTTAACGAAAAACTGTTTTTT	CAWRALGELNEKLFF
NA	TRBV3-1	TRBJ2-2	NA	TGCGCCAGCAGCCACCAACCCCTGGACTCCCCTGGTGGGGAGCTGTTTTTT	CASSHQPLDSPGGELFF
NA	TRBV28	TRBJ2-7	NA	TGTGCCAGCTTGGGACGCTACGAGCAGTACTTC	CASLGRYEQYF
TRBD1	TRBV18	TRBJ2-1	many	TGTGCCAGCTCACTCGGGACAGGGCCGAGCTCCAATGAGCAGTTCTTC	CASSLGTGPSSNEQFF